One sample yielded the 14 T cell receptor beta chains listed below, sequenced in a study of response to subunit inactivated influenza vaccine. TCRdb used MiXCR to reprocess the RT-PCR reads, holding one entry per CDR3 protein. The table lists around 570,000 distinct CDR3 sequences, 6.5% to 8% of them singletons. The material was PBMCs from blood, obtained 23 months after vaccination. These receptors came from a man between 45 and 75 years old who received an inactivated influenza vaccine.

The table lists this clonotype with many counts. The rearrangement joins TRBV11-3 to TRBJ2-3, with unresolved D. Germline loops: CDR1 SGHNT, CDR2 YENEEA. The CDR3 consists of 13 residues. V dropped 4 bases and J dropped 2 bases, with 7 bases sitting between them. The CDR3 sequence is CASSSFDTDTQYF. CDR3 coding DNA: TGTGCCAGCAGCTCCTTTGACACAGATACGCAGTATTTT.

This clonotype was seen a handful of times. The chain has TRBV28 and TRBJ2-7; 7 nucleotides align to TRBD2. Germline V gene sequence: CDR1 MDHEN, CDR2 SYDVKM. The CDR3 consists of 17 residues. V was pared by 6 bases and J by 2 bases, with 16 bases of the junction left unmatched. The chain's CDR3 is CASSRGGGGSHPYEQYF. DNA for the CDR3: TGTGCCAGCAGCCGGGGTGGCGGCGGGAGTCACCCCTACGAGCAGTACTTC.

The sample holds a few counts of this clonotype. The chain is built from TRBV2 and TRBJ2-5; 12 bases align to TRBD2. The CDR3 spans 16 residues. Per the germline V gene, CDR1 is SNHLY and CDR2 is FYNNEI. Germline trimming cut 4 bases from V and 6 bases from J; bases unmatched to any gene: 9. As DNA, the CDR3 is TGTGCCAGCAGTGGACCCCTAGCGGGAGGGCCCCAGACCCAGTACTTC. This gives the protein CASSGPLAGGPQTQYF.

Ten or more counts support this clonotype. In DNA form, the CDR3 reads TGTGCCAGCAGTTTCCCTGGGACCGGGAGAATGCAGTACTTC. Residues: CASSFPGTGRMQYF. This sequence joins TRBV28 and TRBJ2-7; D possibly corresponds to TRBD2 (6 bases). Trimming pared 3 bases from V and 9 bases from J, leaving 18 bases between. Germline lookup yields CDR1 MDHEN and CDR2 SYDVKM. The length of the CDR3 is 14 residues.

The sample holds a few counts of this clonotype. V usage is TRBV7-2 and J usage is TRBJ1-3; no clear D gene. The V and J ends lost 2 bases and 8 bases respectively, with 10 bases between them. Germline V CDR1 and CDR2: SGHTA, FQGNSA. The CDR3 has 13 residues. The CDR3 sequence: CASSLPIADTIYF. CDR3 sequence (DNA): TGTGCCAGCAGCTTACCAATCGCAGACACCATATATTTT. The full variable domain, its missing parts supplied by reference TRBV7-2 and TRBJ1-3, is GAGVSQSPSNKVTEKGKDVELRCDPISGHTALYWYRQSLGQGLEFLIYFQGNSAPDKSGLPSDRFSAERTGGSVSTLTIQRTQQEDSAVYLCASSLPIADTIYFGEGSWLTVV.

This clonotype has a handful of counts. The chain uses TRBV5-1 and TRBJ1-1; D is perhaps TRBD1 (6 bases). The CDR3 is 13 amino acids. The germline gives CDR1 SGHRS, CDR2 YFSETQ. V lost 4 bases and J 4 bases, leaving 11 bases between the germline ends. CDR3 residues: CASSAQGVTEAFF. The CDR3 region has the DNA TGCGCCAGCAGCGCACAGGGCGTCACTGAAGCTTTCTTT.

This clonotype was counted a few times. The rearrangement uses TRBV2 and TRBJ1-2; unclear D gene. V was trimmed by 1 base and J by 0 bases, leaving 9 bases between them. Germline CDR1 reads SNHLY; CDR2 reads FYNNEI. CDR3 length: 15 residues. The CDR3 is CASSEVPATNYGYTF. CDR3 bases: TGTGCCAGCAGTGAAGTTCCAGCCACTAACTATGGCTACACCTTC.

This clonotype was detected ten times or more. The rearrangement uses TRBV28 and TRBJ2-3, with unresolved D. This CDR3 spans 12 amino acids. V lost 5 bases and J 8 bases, leaving 11 bases between the germline ends. Germline CDR1 is MDHEN and CDR2 is SYDVKM. The CDR3 is CASSRDLATQYF. For the CDR3, the DNA is TGTGCCAGCAGTAGGGATCTGGCTACGCAGTATTTT.

This clonotype was detected only a few times. V usage is TRBV6-2 or TRBV6-3 and J usage is TRBJ1-5; no definite D call. CDR3 length equals 13 residues. V lost 2 bases to trimming and J lost 5 bases, with 7 bases between them. CDR1 MNHEY and CDR2 SVGEGT come from the germline V gene. In nucleotides, the CDR3 is TGTGCCAGCAGTTACAACGATTATCAGCCCCAGCATTTT. It codes for CASSYNDYQPQHF.

This clonotype was observed at least ten times. One junction end does not reproduce the germline sequence, and a read error may be involved. The chain combines TRBV7-2 with TRBJ2-7; 8 bases are a match to TRBD2. The CDR3 contains 15 residues. Germline CDR1 reads SGHTA; CDR2 reads FQGNSA. The CDR3 bases are TGTGCCAGCAGTTTAGCGCTTGCGGGAGGCTACGAGCAGTACTTC. As protein: CASSLALAGGYEQYF.

The gene calls are TRBV30 and TRBJ1-5, with 8 positions matching TRBD1. There are 15 residues in the CDR3. Per the germline V gene, CDR1 is GTSNPN and CDR2 is SVGIG (reference sequence). V trimming: 1 base; J trimming: 5 bases; junction bases outside the gene matches: 7. The CDR3 region has the DNA TGTGCCTGGAGTGATACAGGGGGACTATATCAGCCCCAGCATTTT. It specifies CAWSDTGGLYQPQHF.

Only a few counts were recorded for this clonotype. The J gene is TRBJ2-7, the V gene TRBV10-3, with 8 positions matching TRBD1. Germline CDR1 and CDR2: ENHRY and SYGVKD. J lost 5 bases, V lost 6 bases, and 9 bases had no gene match. The CDR3 covers 14 residues. CDR3 loop: CAIRDGQGRDEQYF. CDR3 nucleotide sequence: TGTGCCATCAGGGACGGACAGGGTAGGGACGAGCAGTACTTC.

This clonotype was picked up a small number of times. This chain joins TRBV28 and TRBJ2-2, with TRBD2 matching over 13 bases. The CDR3 extends over 16 amino acids. The ends lost 6 bases at V and 2 bases at J; junction bases unmatched: 3. Germline CDR1 MDHEN, CDR2 SYDVKM. The chain's CDR3 is CASRRTSGGNTGELFF. The CDR3 DNA is TGTGCCAGCAGACGGACTAGCGGGGGTAACACCGGGGAGCTGTTTTTT.

This clonotype was detected many times. The V and J genes are TRBV12-3 or TRBV12-4 and TRBJ2-5; no definite D call. This CDR3 region has 13 residues. Trimming stripped 7 bases from V and 2 bases from J, with 11 bases between. The CDR3 DNA reads as TGTGCCAGCACCCCTTCGCCGCAAGAGACCCAGTACTTC. It translates to CASTPSPQETQYF.